This T cell receptor beta chain derives from a study of T cell repertoires in cytomegalovirus infection. Turning to the study itself: Newly reported HLA-C-restricted and thoroughly characterized HLA-B-restricted CMV epitopes were employed. General observations from the study: Cumulative frequency (of public TCR beta family members) identified carriers of CMV plus the relevant HLA. It was HLA-C-restricted CMV-specific TCR beta clonotypes that dominated the response ex vivo.

The CDR3 covers 15 residues. From germline, CDR1 is SGHVS and CDR2 FQNEAQ. The V end lost 3 bases, the J end lost 2 bases, and 12 bases lay between the germline ends. As for this clonotype: Its antigen is not identified.

TCRdb independently ran MiXCR on the reads; one entry per CDR3 protein. This sample has about 470,000 distinct CDR3 sequences, with more than 40% found just once. The sample here was cultured PBMCs, taken from culture after CMV antigen stimulation. The rearrangement links TRBV7-8 to TRBJ2-3; possible D gene TRBD2, 6 bases. The sequence came from a human donor in good health (CMV status not recorded). Some clones in this sample may be carry-over from other donors' samples. The CDR3 reads CASSFRDSYTDTQYF. The CDR3 nucleotides are TGTGCCAGCAGCTTCCGGGACTCCTACACAGATACGCAGTATTTT.